This T cell receptor (beta chain) comes out of a study of long-term antiretroviral therapy in people with HIV. A v3.0 immunoSEQ assay was performed at survey level. Generated by immunoSEQ multiplex PCR, the TCRdb table keeps only in-frame clones and is missing some. The sample has 20,000 to 30,000 clones, about four fifths seen once. CDR1 is SQVTM, CDR2 ANQGSEA, per germline. The V and J ends lost 4 bases and 5 bases respectively, with 8 bases between them. This CDR3 contains 11 residues. V gene TRBV29-1 combines with J gene TRBJ2-5; D is unresolved. The receptor's source is a man aged 18 to 30 with HIV. Sequenced material: unsorted PBMCs, taken 3 years after starting antiretroviral therapy. The chain's CDR3 is CSVARVETQYF. The CDR3 nucleotides are TGCAGCGTTGCCCGCGTCGAGACCCAGTACTTC. The full variable domain, with the rest looked up from reference TRBV29-1 and TRBJ2-5, is SAVISQKPSRDICQRGTSLTIQCQVDSQVTMMFWYRQQPGQSLTLIATANQGSEATYESGFVIDKFPISRPNLTFSTLTVSNMSPEDSSIYLCSVARVETQYFGPGTRLLVL.